This paragraph reports one T cell receptor beta chain. Its antigen is currently not known. One base away there is no much larger clone; base qualities are not given. The data were obtained in a study of memory CD4+ T cells and cytomegalovirus serostatus (dated by TCRdb to the late 2010s). In the study overall: A total of around 35 healthy Belgian adults, of whom 9 were CMV seropositive and some 24 were CMV seronegative, were included in the cohort. To replicate a published TCR-based CMV serostatus classifier, the researchers sequenced the CD4+ memory TCRbeta repertoires of a Belgian cohort whose cytomegalovirus serostatus was known. What the work shows at the level of the full study, not this receptor alone: For CMV serostatus prediction, a median bootstrapped AUC of approximately 0.95 was reached with the original framework, and a median bootstrapped AUC of 0.91 was reached with a US-trained random forest. Results were interpreted as suggesting that the CMV-associated TCR signature is largely present in the CD4+ memory repertoire. Only CD4+CD45RO+ memory cells were sequenced, in contrast to the original study, which included naive and memory CD4+ and CD8+ populations. On the Belgian cohort, the classifier built on the original framework reached a median bootstrapped AUC of nearly 0.96, with a 95% CI of 0.76-1.00. Of under 200 previously reported CMV-associated TCRbeta sequences, about 68 appeared in the CD4+ memory repertoires, each in one to five individuals.

The Quick-DNA Microprep Kit was used to extract genomic DNA from the sorted cells. Amplification of TCRbeta DNA was done with the immunoSEQ hsTCRbeta kit, following the protocol from the manufacturer. TCRbeta libraries were sequenced on an Illumina MiSeq instrument. In the source study's methods: Following removal of out-of-frame sequences, more than 2,000,000 distinct TCRbeta sequences were retained, with an average of approximately 69,000 per individual. Each individual was scored by the count of about 150 previously reported CMV-associated TCRbeta sequences and the total productive distinct TCRbeta count. A beta-binomial model was reimplemented in Python, and scikit-learn random forests with default parameters were trained on US cohort data. Classifier performance on the Belgian cohort was summarized as median AUC with percentile confidence intervals calculated over 10,000 bootstrap iterations. Here the immuneACCESS table is served through TCRdb, limited to in-frame sequences with V and J called. Missing clones are a known gap in these copies; in checked studies unresolved V genes cover under half, and the rest lacks a known reason. That table is the source of V, J and clone size, and D and trimming were worked out from the DNA. Across this sample there are over 50,000 clones, with around three quarters seen only once. The ten largest clones add up to more than 1.5% of the sample.

From its cysteine to its phenylalanine, the CDR3 spans 16 amino acids. Only CDR3 DNA is held: 48 bases, read in frame from base 1. The germline V gene supplies CDR1 MNHEY and CDR2 SVGAGI. Cut back by 3 bases and 3 bases, the V and J ends lie 17 bases apart. A FACSAria II was used to sort memory CD4+ T cells, defined as single viable CD3+CD4+CD8-CD45RO+ cells. CMV serostatus was determined with a Roche Elecsys assay detecting serum IgG against CMV pp150, pp28, p38 and p52. After thawing, total CD4+ T cells were enriched by positive selection with CD4 magnetic microbeads. The samples came from a separate study whose specific focus was interrogating the CD4+ T cell memory repertoire. Peripheral blood mononuclear cells were isolated and cryopreserved following standard operating procedures; serum was stored at -80 °C. The staining used CD3-PerCP (BW264/56), CD4-APC (RPA-T4), CD45RO-PE (UCHT1) and CD8-Pacific Orange (3B5) antibodies, and Sytox blue was used to exclude non-viable cells.

The sequence was obtained from an adult in good health and CMV-seronegative. Here the chain combines TRBV6-5 and TRBJ1-2, with TRBD1 tentatively as D gene (6 bases match). The sequenced sample was memory CD4+ T cells from blood. The CDR3 reads CASSYNARGTHYGYTF. The DNA is TGTGCCAGCAGTTATAACGCCAGGGGCACTCACTATGGCTACACCTTC.